The rows below give T cell receptor beta chains drawn from one sample of a study of T cell changes during pregnancy in multiple sclerosis. The method was immunoSEQ multiplex PCR; TCRdb's version includes in-frame clones alone and lacks a portion of them. This table has 45,000 to 55,000 clones, about 90% appearing once. The source was CD4+ T cells from peripheral blood mononuclear cells, collected after pregnancy. These TCRs come from a female donor in good health, enrolled as a control in a pregnancy study. Each CDR3 is given with its conserved first and last residue. A D gene is named only where the DNA matches it firmly. Size tells how often a clone was seen (once, few, many) or the class of an expanded clone, and some rows leave it out.

d_gene	abundance	v_gene	j_gene	CDR3aa	CDR3nt
.	.	TRBV5-1	TRBJ2-5	CASSLYSGEETQYF	TGCGCCAGCAGCCTATATAGCGGAGAAGAGACCCAGTACTTC
TRBD2	.	TRBV7-3	TRBJ2-1	CASSLGLGAGGINEQFF	TGTGCCAGCAGCTTAGGGCTAGGGGCGGGGGGGATCAATGAGCAGTTCTTC
.	.	TRBV7-8	TRBJ1-3	CASSFQGGTIYF	TGTGCCAGCAGCTTTCAAGGGGGAACCATATATTTT
.	.	TRBV6-5	TRBJ1-1	CASSYGQGSTEAFF	TGTGCCAGCAGTTACGGGCAGGGAAGTACTGAAGCTTTCTTT
TRBD2	.	TRBV5-4	TRBJ2-3	CASSGKLAGGPDTQYF	TGTGCCAGCAGCGGGAAACTAGCGGGGGGGCCAGATACGCAGTATTTT
.	.	TRBV6-6	TRBJ1-6	CASTSRQNNSPLHF	TGTGCCAGCACCTCGCGACAGAATAATTCACCCCTCCACTTT
.	.	TRBV25-1	TRBJ2-1	CASSEYTRRRGEQFF	TGTGCCAGCAGTGAATATACCCGACGACGGGGTGAGCAGTTCTTC
.	.	TRBV9	TRBJ2-3	CASSVIGVAADTQYF	TGTGCCAGCAGCGTTATAGGGGTCGCGGCAGATACGCAGTATTTT
.	once	TRBV2	TRBJ2-7	CASSSPGFSYEQYF	TGTGCCAGCAGTAGCCCGGGGTTCTCCTACGAGCAGTACTTC
TRBD2	.	TRBV7-2	TRBJ2-3	CASSLTSGATDTQYF	TGTGCCAGCAGCTTAACTAGCGGGGCCACAGATACGCAGTATTTT